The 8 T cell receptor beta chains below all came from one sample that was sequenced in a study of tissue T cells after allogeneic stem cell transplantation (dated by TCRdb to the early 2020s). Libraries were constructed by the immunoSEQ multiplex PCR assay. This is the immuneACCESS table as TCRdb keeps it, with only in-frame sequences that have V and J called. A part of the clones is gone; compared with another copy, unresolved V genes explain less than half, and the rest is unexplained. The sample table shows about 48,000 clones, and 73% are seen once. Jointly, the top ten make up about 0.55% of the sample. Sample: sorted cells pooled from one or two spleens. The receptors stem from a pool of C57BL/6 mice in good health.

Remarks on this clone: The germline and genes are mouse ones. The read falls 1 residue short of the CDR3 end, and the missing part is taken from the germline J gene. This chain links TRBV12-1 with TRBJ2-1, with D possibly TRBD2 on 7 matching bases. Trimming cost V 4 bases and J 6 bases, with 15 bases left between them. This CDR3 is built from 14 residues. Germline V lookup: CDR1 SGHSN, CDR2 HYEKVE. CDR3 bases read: TGTGCCAGCTCCGGCCGGGGGGCGCTTGCTGAGCAGTTC. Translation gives CASSGRGALAEQF. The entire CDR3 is CASSGRGALAEQFF.

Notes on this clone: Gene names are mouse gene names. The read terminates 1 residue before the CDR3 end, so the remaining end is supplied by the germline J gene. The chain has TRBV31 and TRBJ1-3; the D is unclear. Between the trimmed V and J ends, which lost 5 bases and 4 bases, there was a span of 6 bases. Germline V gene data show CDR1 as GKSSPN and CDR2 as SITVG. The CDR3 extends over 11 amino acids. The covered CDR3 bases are TGTGCCTGGGCCGCAGGAAATACGCTCTAT. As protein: CAWAAGNTLY. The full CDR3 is CAWAAGNTLYF. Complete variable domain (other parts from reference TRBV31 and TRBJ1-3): AQTIHQWPVAEIKAVGSPLSLGCTIKGKSSPNLYWYWQATGGTLQQLFYSITVGQVESVVQLNLSASRPKDDQFILSTEKLLLSHSGFYLCAWAAGNTLYFGEGSRLIVV.

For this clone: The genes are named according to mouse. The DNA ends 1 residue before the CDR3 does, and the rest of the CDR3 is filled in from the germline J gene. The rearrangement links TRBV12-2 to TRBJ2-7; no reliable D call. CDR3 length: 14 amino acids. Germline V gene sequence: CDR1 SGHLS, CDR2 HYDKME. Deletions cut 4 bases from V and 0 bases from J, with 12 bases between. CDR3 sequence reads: CASSPNFSSYEQYF. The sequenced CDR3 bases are TGTGCCAGCTCCCCGAACTTTAGCTCCTATGAACAGTAC.

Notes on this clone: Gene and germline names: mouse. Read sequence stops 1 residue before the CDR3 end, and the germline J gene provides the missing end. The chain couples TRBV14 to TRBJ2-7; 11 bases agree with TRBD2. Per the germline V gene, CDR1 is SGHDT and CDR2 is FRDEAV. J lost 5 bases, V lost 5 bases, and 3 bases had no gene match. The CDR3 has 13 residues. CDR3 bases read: TGTGCCAGCAGCTCGGGACTGGGGGATGAACAGTAC. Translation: CASSSGLGDEQY. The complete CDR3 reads CASSSGLGDEQYF.

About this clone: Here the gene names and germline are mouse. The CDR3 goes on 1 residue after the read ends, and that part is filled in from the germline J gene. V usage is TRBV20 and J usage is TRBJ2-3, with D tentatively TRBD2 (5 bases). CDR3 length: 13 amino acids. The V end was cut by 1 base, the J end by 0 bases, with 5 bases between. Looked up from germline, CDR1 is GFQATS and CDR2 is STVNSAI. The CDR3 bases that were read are TGTGGTGCTAGGGGGACTAGTGCAGAAACGCTGTAT. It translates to CGARGTSAETLY. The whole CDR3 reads CGARGTSAETLYF.

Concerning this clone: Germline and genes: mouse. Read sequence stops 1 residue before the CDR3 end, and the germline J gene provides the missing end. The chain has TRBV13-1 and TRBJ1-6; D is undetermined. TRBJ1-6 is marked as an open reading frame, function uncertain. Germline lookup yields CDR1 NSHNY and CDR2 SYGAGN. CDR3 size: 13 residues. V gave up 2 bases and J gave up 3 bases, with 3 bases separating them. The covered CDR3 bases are TGTGCCAGCAGTGAGCTCTATAATTCGCCCCTCTAC. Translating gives CASSELYNSPLY. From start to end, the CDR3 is CASSELYNSPLYF.

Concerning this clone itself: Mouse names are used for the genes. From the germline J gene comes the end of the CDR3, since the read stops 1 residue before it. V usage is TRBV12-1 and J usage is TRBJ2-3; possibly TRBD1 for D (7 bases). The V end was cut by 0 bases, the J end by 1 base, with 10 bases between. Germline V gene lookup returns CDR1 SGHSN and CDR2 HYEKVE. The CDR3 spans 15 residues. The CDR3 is CASSLRGRGAETLYF. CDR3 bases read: TGTGCCAGCTCTCTCAGGGGGCGGGGTGCAGAAACGCTGTAT.

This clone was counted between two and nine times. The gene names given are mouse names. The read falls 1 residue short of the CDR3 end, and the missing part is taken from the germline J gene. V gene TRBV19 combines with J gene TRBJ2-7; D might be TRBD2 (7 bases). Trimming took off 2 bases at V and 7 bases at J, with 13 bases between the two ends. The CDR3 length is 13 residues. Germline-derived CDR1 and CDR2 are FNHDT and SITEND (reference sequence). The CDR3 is CASSMRGAGEQYF. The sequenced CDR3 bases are TGTGCCAGCAGTATGAGGGGGGCAGGGGAACAGTAC. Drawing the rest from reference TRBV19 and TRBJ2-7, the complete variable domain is GGIITQTPKFLIGQEGQKLTLKCQQNFNHDTMYWYRQDSGKGLRLIYYSITENDLQKGDLSEGYDASREKKSSFSLTVTSAQKNEMAVFLCASSMRGAGEQYFGPGTRLTVL.